These 15 T cell receptor beta chains were all obtained from the same sample, sequenced in a study of neurological immune-mediated disorders. TCRdb redid the calling of the 5' RACE reads with MiXCR, one entry per CDR3 protein. There are about 82,000 distinct CDR3 sequences in the sample; just over 2.5% occur only once, and about 1% lies in the top ten. Sequenced material: PBMCs. The source is a woman in her 30s with multiple sclerosis.

This clonotype appeared many times. The chain joins TRBV10-3 to TRBJ1-4; D is unclear. V was cut by 5 bases and J by 8 bases, with 9 bases left in between. Per germline, CDR1 ENHRY and CDR2 SYGVKD. The CDR3 consists of 12 residues. This CDR3 reads CAISPTEEKLFF. In DNA, the CDR3 is TGTGCCATCAGTCCGACTGAGGAAAAACTGTTTTTT.

This clonotype was seen ten or more times. This chain connects TRBV5-6 to TRBJ1-3; D gene uncertain. Looked up from germline, CDR1 is SGHDT and CDR2 is YYEEEE. The CDR3 consists of 15 residues. The V and J ends lost 0 bases and 0 bases respectively, with 7 bases between them. The CDR3 DNA sequence: TGTGCCAGCAGCTTGGTTAGCTTCTCTGGAAACACCATATATTTT. Encoded protein: CASSLVSFSGNTIYF.

This clonotype was found many times. The V and J genes are TRBV13 and TRBJ1-2, with a weak D call TRBD1 (5 bases). From germline, CDR1 is PRHDT and CDR2 FYEKMQ (reference sequence). This CDR3 has 13 amino acids. V was cut by 1 base and J by 6 bases, with 9 bases left in between. In DNA, the CDR3 is TGTGCCAGCAGCTTAGCTGGGACCCATGGCTACACCTTC. Translating gives CASSLAGTHGYTF.

There are many counts of this clonotype. The chain joins TRBV7-2 to TRBJ2-3; D is unresolved. CDR1 and CDR2 (germline): SGHTA, FQGNSA. With 5 bases removed from V and 2 bases from J, the gap between germline ends came to 11 bases. The CDR3 runs to 14 residues. This CDR3 is CASSEEPYTDTQYF. CDR3 bases: TGTGCCAGCAGCGAGGAGCCCTACACAGATACGCAGTATTTT.

This clonotype was seen ten or more times. The chain couples TRBV7-2 to TRBJ2-7; TRBD2 agrees at 10 bases. Germline CDR1 and CDR2: SGHTA and FQGNSA. Losses at the gene ends were 4 bases for V and 6 bases for J; bases not matched to a gene: 9. The CDR3 runs to 15 residues. The DNA of the CDR3 is TGTGCCAGCAGCTCCGGACTAGCGGAACCCCCCGAGCAGTACTTC. This translates into CASSSGLAEPPEQYF.

V and J are TRBV30 and TRBJ2-1, with 10 positions matching TRBD1. CDR1 is GTSNPN and CDR2 is SVGIG in the germline V gene (reference sequence). V gave up 8 bases and J gave up 9 bases; unmatched junction bases: 10. CDR3 length: 13 amino acids. CDR3 loop: CARAGTGVSEQFF. CDR3 nucleotides: TGTGCCCGGGCCGGGACAGGGGTTAGTGAGCAGTTCTTC.

Ten or more counts support this clonotype. This chain links TRBV7-2 with TRBJ1-1; 7 nucleotides align to TRBD1. Germline V gene data show CDR1 as SGHTA and CDR2 as FQGNSA. There are 14 residues in the CDR3. V lost 1 base and J lost 10; bases outside the gene matches: 9. This chain's CDR3 is CASSLDPTGTRAFF. In nucleotides, the CDR3 is TGTGCCAGCAGCTTAGACCCGACAGGGACGAGAGCTTTCTTT.

This clonotype was counted at least ten times. The chain links TRBV6-5 to TRBJ2-5; 8 nucleotides line up with TRBD2. Germline values: CDR1 MNHEY, CDR2 SVGAGI. This CDR3 is 15 amino acids long. The ends lost 7 bases at V and 7 bases at J; junction bases unmatched: 14. CDR3 nucleotide sequence: TGTGCCAGCAAGGCGGGAGGATCCCAGAGGCCGACCCAGTACTTC. Protein product: CASKAGGSQRPTQYF.

This clonotype showed up many times. V gene TRBV9 combines with J gene TRBJ1-1; tentatively, D is TRBD1 (5 bases). The V and J ends lost 4 bases and 3 bases respectively, with 10 bases between them. The CDR3 contains 13 residues. Germline assignment: CDR1 SGDLS and CDR2 YYNGEE. Written as DNA, the CDR3 is TGTGCCAGCAGCAAAGGACACGACACTGAAGCTTTCTTT. Amino acids: CASSKGHDTEAFF.

This clonotype was detected only a few times. The chain carries TRBV7-6 and TRBJ2-1, with 12 bases matching TRBD2. Looked up from germline, CDR1 is SGHVS and CDR2 is FNYEAQ. The CDR3 consists of 15 residues. With 0 bases clipped from V and 8 bases from J, the junction kept 2 bases outside the gene matches. The CDR3 DNA follows: TGTGCCAGCAGCTTAGCACTAGCGGGAGGCGATGAGCAGTTCTTC. Translating it yields CASSLALAGGDEQFF. The entire variable domain, with the rest obtained from reference TRBV7-6 and TRBJ2-1, is as follows: GAGVSQSPRYKVTKRGQDVALRCDPISGHVSLYWYRQALGQGPEFLTYFNYEAQQDKSGLPNDRFSAERPEGSISTLTIQRTEQRDSAMYRCASSLALAGGDEQFFGPGTRLTVL.

This clonotype has at least ten counts. The CDR3 reads CASGPGQAHEKLFF. CDR3 in DNA: TGCGCCAGCGGCCCGGGACAGGCCCATGAAAAACTGTTTTTT. This chain joins TRBV5-1 and TRBJ1-4; 8 bases map to TRBD1. The germline gives CDR1 SGHRS, CDR2 YFSETQ. J was trimmed by 6 bases and V by 7 bases; bases with no gene match: 8. The CDR3 consists of 14 residues.

Many counts were recorded for this clonotype. The chain has TRBV20-1 and TRBJ2-1, with 8 bases aligning to TRBD2. Trimming cost V 8 bases and J 16 bases; bases outside gene matches: 22. Germline loops: CDR1 DFQATT, CDR2 SNEGSKA (reference sequence). This CDR3 has 14 amino acids. For the CDR3, the DNA is TGCAGTACTTCCCCCGGGACTAGTGACAATGAGCGTTTCTTC. Translated, it gives CSTSPGTSDNERFF.

This clonotype was seen ten or more times. V usage is TRBV6-1 and J usage is TRBJ1-5; TRBD1 is a possible D gene (6 bases). The CDR3 is 15 amino acids. Germline CDR1 is MNHNS and CDR2 is SASEGT. Trimming left V 6 bases short and J 3 bases short, with 15 bases between. The CDR3 here is CASSRGGRTNQPQHF. CDR3 sequence (DNA): TGTGCCAGCAGCCGAGGGGGGAGAACCAATCAGCCCCAGCATTTT.

This clonotype was counted many times. DNA of the CDR3: TGTGCCAGCAGTGAAAATTCTCAGAGCATCTACGAGCAGTACTTC. Protein sequence: CASSENSQSIYEQYF. This chain joins TRBV6-1 and TRBJ2-7; D not certain. The CDR3 covers 15 residues. Germline V gene lookup returns CDR1 MNHNS and CDR2 SASEGT. Deletions cut 2 bases from V and 3 bases from J, with 14 bases between.

This clonotype has ten or more counts. The V and J genes are TRBV29-1 and TRBJ2-1; 8 bases match TRBD2. After removal of 7 bases from V and 1 base from J, the junction contained 9 bases not matched to a gene. Germline lookup yields CDR1 SQVTM and CDR2 ANQGSEA. The CDR3 sequence is 15 residues long. CDR3 amino acids: CSASPGLVSYNEQFF. CDR3 DNA sequence: TGCAGCGCCTCCCCGGGACTAGTATCCTACAATGAGCAGTTCTTC.